This TCR beta chain was sequenced for a study of OX40 agonist ivuxolimab in advanced cancers. For the study at large: Partial responses were observed in three patients, of whom one had hepatocellular carcinoma and two had cutaneous melanoma.

General observations from the study: With doses of 0.1 to 3.0 mg/kg, CD4+ and CD8+ blood T cells had undergone clonal expansion by week 6. Mean expanded clone counts were higher in CD8+ than CD4+ T cells.

Some clones are missing from TCRdb's copy, which holds only in-frame ones; the method was immunoSEQ multiplex PCR. The sample yields 34,000 or so clones, about 90% seen once. About this clone: The antigen remains undetermined.

The clonotype originates from an adult with an advanced solid tumor such as melanoma, head and neck, liver or kidney cancer. The source material was CD4+ or CD8+ T cells sorted from blood, sampled in a trial of the OX40 agonist ivuxolimab.

CDR3 nucleotide sequence: TGCGCCAGCAGCTTCCGGACAGCCGGTGGGAACACTGAAGCTTTCTTT. Its translation is CASSFRTAGGNTEAFF. The chain joins TRBV4-1 to TRBJ1-1; D may be TRBD1 (6 bases). The CDR3 extends over 16 amino acids. V lost 5 bases, J lost 1 base, and 17 bases lay in between. The germline V gene encodes CDR1 MGHRA and CDR2 YSYEKL.